These 14 T cell receptor beta chains originate from one sample sequenced in a study of blood T cell repertoires in COVID-19. The table came from immunoSEQ multiplex PCR; TCRdb's copy has only in-frame clones and leaves some out. Counted here are roughly 100,000 clones, about four fifths occurring once; the ten biggest clones make up 11% to 15%. The sequencing sample was made of peripheral blood. The receptor source for this set is an older woman with acute or convalescent COVID-19.

The DNA for the CDR3 is TGTGCCAGCAGTCATCCGGAGCAGGGGTACTATGGCTACACCTTC. This gives the protein CASSHPEQGYYGYTF. The chain is built from TRBV5-4 and TRBJ1-2; D is possibly TRBD1 (6 bases). This CDR3 has 15 residues. Between the trimmed V and J ends, which lost 5 bases and 3 bases, there was a span of 17 bases. Looked up from germline, CDR1 is SGHNT and CDR2 is YYREEE (reference sequence).

The chain recombines TRBV5-1 with TRBJ2-5; 14 nucleotides line up with TRBD2. The germline gives CDR1 SGHRS, CDR2 YFSETQ. With 3 bases clipped from V and 5 bases from J, the junction kept 12 bases outside the gene matches. CDR3 length equals 18 residues. CDR3 DNA sequence: TGCGCCAGCAGCTGGAATCCGGGACTAGCGGGGGTCGGCGAGACCCAGTACTTC. This codes for CASSWNPGLAGVGETQYF.

This rearrangement joins TRBV19 to TRBJ2-7, with TRBD1 identical over 9 bases. V gave up 10 bases and J gave up 2 bases; unmatched junction bases: 3. The germline V gene has CDR1 LNHDA and CDR2 SQIVND (reference sequence). CDR3 length: 12 amino acids. CDR3 protein: CATGQGPYEQYF. The CDR3, as DNA: TGTGCCACCGGACAGGGGCCCTACGAGCAGTACTTC.

The chain recombines TRBV27 with TRBJ2-3; TRBD2 matches 12 bases. The V gene's germline CDR1 is MNHEY and CDR2 SMNVEV (reference sequence). V lost 2 bases and J lost 4; bases outside the gene matches: 13. There are 19 residues in the CDR3. The DNA for the CDR3 is TGTGCCAGCAGTTTACTCGGACTAGCGGGAACCGGTTTGGCAGATACGCAGTATTTT. The encoded protein is CASSLLGLAGTGLADTQYF.

The V gene is TRBV6-1, the J gene TRBJ1-2; TRBD1 agrees at 7 bases. Germline CDR1 and CDR2: MNHNS and SASEGT. The trim removed 0 bases at V and 5 bases at J, leaving 6 bases unmatched. CDR3 size: 15 residues. Written as DNA, the CDR3 is TGTGCCAGCAGTGAAGCGGAGACAGGGAGGTATGGCTACACCTTC. This translates into CASSEAETGRYGYTF.

This clone was seen a single time. This chain links TRBV7-3 with TRBJ2-1; possibly TRBD2 for D (7 bases). V was clipped by 2 bases and J by 8 bases, with 13 bases between them. This CDR3 spans 14 amino acids. Per the germline V gene, CDR1 is SGHTA and CDR2 is FQGTGA. CDR3 in amino acids: CASSLRGAQDEQFF. The DNA of the CDR3 is TGTGCCAGCAGCTTACGGGGGGCGCAGGATGAGCAGTTCTTC.

This chain joins TRBV9 and TRBJ2-3; 14 bases line up with TRBD2. The CDR3 totals 19 residues. V was pared by 4 bases and J by 1 base, with 11 bases of the junction left unmatched. CDR1 SGDLS and CDR2 YYNGEE come from the germline V gene. CDR3 bases: TGTGCCAGCAGCTCTCGGCCGGGACTAGCGGGAGAACGCACAGATACGCAGTATTTT. Translation: CASSSRPGLAGERTDTQYF.

This clone turned up a few times. CDR3 nucleotides: TGTGCCAGCAGCCTAGGGGTTAGCGGAGAGACCCAGTACTTC. The encoded protein is CASSLGVSGETQYF. V and J are TRBV6-5 and TRBJ2-5; D is possibly TRBD2 (6 bases). V was shortened by 6 bases and J by 4 bases, with 15 bases between the two germline ends. Per the germline V gene, CDR1 is MNHEY and CDR2 is SVGAGI. The CDR3 is 14 residues long.

The chain is built from TRBV6-6 and TRBJ1-1; D might be TRBD1 (5 bases). Per the germline V gene, CDR1 is MNHNY and CDR2 is SVGAGI (reference sequence). V was cut by 6 bases and J by 4 bases, with 15 bases left in between. This CDR3 region has 14 residues. The DNA of the CDR3 is TGTGCCAGCAGCCCTCTCAGGGAAGGCACTGAAGCTTTCTTT. This sequence encodes CASSPLREGTEAFF.

The rearrangement joins TRBV7-8 to TRBJ1-2; 7 nucleotides line up with TRBD1. Germline lookup yields CDR1 SGHVS and CDR2 FQNEAQ. The CDR3 totals 15 residues. J lost 0 bases, V lost 5 bases, and 6 bases had no gene match. The CDR3 is CASSLGTEANYGYTF. The CDR3 coding sequence is TGTGCCAGCAGCCTTGGGACAGAAGCTAACTATGGCTACACCTTC.

This clone was seen a single time. The chain is built from TRBV2 and TRBJ2-7; 13 bases are a match to TRBD2. J gave up 3 bases and V 7 bases, and 3 bases lay outside the gene matches. CDR3 length equals 14 residues. In germline, CDR1 is SNHLY, CDR2 FYNNEI. The CDR3 sequence: CASTGTSGNYEQYF. CDR3 in DNA: TGTGCCAGCACTGGGACTAGCGGGAACTACGAGCAGTACTTC.

The rearrangement links TRBV5-1 to TRBJ1-2; the match to TRBD1 covers 7 bases. The CDR3 spans 15 residues. Germline V gene data show CDR1 as SGHRS and CDR2 as YFSETQ. The J segment lost 2 bases and the V segment lost 6 bases, leaving 10 bases of the junction unmatched. DNA of the CDR3: TGCGCCAGCACCATACAGGGGTTCGGGAACTATGGCTACACCTTC. Translated, it gives CASTIQGFGNYGYTF.

The rearrangement uses TRBV7-2 and TRBJ2-1; TRBD2 might be the D (6 bases). This CDR3 has 13 residues. The germline gives CDR1 SGHTA, CDR2 FQGNSA. V lost 6 bases to trimming and J lost 4 bases, with 10 bases between them. The CDR3 here is CASRRGEYNEQFF. The CDR3 DNA follows: TGTGCCAGCAGGCGGGGCGAATACAATGAGCAGTTCTTC. Full variable domain (missing parts from reference TRBV7-2 and TRBJ2-1): GAGVSQSPSNKVTEKGKDVELRCDPISGHTALYWYRQSLGQGLEFLIYFQGNSAPDKSGLPSDRFSAERTGGSVSTLTIQRTQQEDSAVYLCASRRGEYNEQFFGPGTRLTVL.

The V call is TRBV28, the J call TRBJ2-2; D uncertain. The germline CDR1 and CDR2 sequences are MDHEN and SYDVKM. This CDR3 region has 14 residues. The V end was cut by 1 base, the J end by 4 bases, with 7 bases between. The DNA of the CDR3 is TGTGCCAGCAGTTTATTTCCTCCCACCGGGGAGCTGTTTTTT. This gives the protein CASSLFPPTGELFF.